This T cell receptor (beta chain) was found in a study of Graves' ophthalmopathy and Graves' hyperthyroidism. Study in general: Blood was drawn at initial diagnosis, before any treatment.

In germline, CDR1 is MNHEY, CDR2 SVGEGT. This CDR3 has 16 residues. With 8 bases removed from V and 5 bases from J, the gap between germline ends came to 21 bases. CDR3 regions of TCR beta were amplified from RNA transcripts. The library came from an HTBI-primed first-round RT-PCR and a second-round multiplex PCR. Each CDR3 protein gets one entry after TCRdb re-called the multiplex PCR reads with MiXCR. The data hold 300,000 to 450,000 distinct CDR3 sequences, with 17% observed a single time. This clonotype appeared many times. Sequenced: peripheral blood. V usage is TRBV6-2 or TRBV6-3 and J usage is TRBJ2-2, with D perhaps TRBD2 (6 bases). The receptor comes from an adult woman with stable Graves' hyperthyroidism. CDR3: CASSQTSSGLTGELFF. In DNA form, the CDR3 reads TGTGCCAGCTCACAGACTAGTTCAGGGTTGACCGGGGAGCTGTTTTTT.